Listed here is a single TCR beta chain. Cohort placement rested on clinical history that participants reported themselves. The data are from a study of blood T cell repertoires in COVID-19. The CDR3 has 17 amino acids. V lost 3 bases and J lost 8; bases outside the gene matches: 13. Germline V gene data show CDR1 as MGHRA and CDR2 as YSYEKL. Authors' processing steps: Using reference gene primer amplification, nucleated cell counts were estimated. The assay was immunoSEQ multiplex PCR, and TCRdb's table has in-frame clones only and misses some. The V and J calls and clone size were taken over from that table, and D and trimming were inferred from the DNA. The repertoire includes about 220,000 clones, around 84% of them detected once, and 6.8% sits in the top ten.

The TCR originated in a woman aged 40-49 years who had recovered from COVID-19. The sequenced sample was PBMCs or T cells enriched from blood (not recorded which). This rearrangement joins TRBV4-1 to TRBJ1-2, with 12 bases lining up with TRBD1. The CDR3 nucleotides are TGCGCCAGCAGCCAGTCTTCCTCGTCCGGGACAGGGGGCGGCTACACCTTC. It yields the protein CASSQSSSSGTGGGYTF.